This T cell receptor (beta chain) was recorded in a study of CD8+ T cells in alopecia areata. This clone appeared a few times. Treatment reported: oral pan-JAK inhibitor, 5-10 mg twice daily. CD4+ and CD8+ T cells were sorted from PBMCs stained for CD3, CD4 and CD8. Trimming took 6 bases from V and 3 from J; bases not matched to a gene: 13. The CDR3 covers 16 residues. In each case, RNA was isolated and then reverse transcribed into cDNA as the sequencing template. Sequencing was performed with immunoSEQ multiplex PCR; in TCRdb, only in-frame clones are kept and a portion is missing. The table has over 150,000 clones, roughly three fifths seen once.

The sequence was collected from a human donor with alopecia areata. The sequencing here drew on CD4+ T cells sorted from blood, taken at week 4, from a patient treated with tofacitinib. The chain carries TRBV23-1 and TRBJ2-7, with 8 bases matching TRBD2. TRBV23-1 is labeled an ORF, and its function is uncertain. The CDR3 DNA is TGCGCCAGCAGGCCACCTCGGCGGGAGGAGTGCTACGAGCAGTACTTC. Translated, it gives CASRPPRREECYEQYF.